These T cell receptor beta chains were read from a single sample in a study of T cell responses to AZD1222 COVID-19 vaccine. Profiling relied on immunoSEQ multiplex PCR, and the TCRdb table lists in-frame clones only, not all of them. The table lists approximately 180,000 clones, about 89% of them singletons, with roughly 1.7% in the top ten. Here the sequenced sample was peripheral blood, taken on day 0 of AZD1222 vaccination. These receptors were taken from an adult in good health. Each CDR3 is given without its conserved first and last residue.

V: TRBV27
CDR3: ASSPGPGANVLT

V: TRBV27
CDR3: ASSSGLPGANVLT

V: TRBV5-4
CDR3: ASSLPVNYGYT

V: TRBV4-1
CDR3: ASSQGGGRPYNEQF

V: TRBV30
CDR3: AWSSKGWSYEQY

V: TRBV5-1
CDR3: ASSLMAGGAGETQY

V: TRBV10-3
CDR3: AISDWTGGTAF

V: TRBV7-2
CDR3: ASSGSVMNEQF

V: TRBV28
CDR3: ASSSLFGTGLGETNEKLF

V: TRBV5-1
CDR3: ASSSRQAADTGELF

V: TRBV6-1
CDR3: ASSDPFRTETQY

V: TRBV7-9
CDR3: ATRTGGLYGYT

V: TRBV6-5
CDR3: ASRPLASRGYT

V: TRBV7-3
CDR3: ASNLAGGPIDTQY

V: TRBV29-1
CDR3: SAGVGGSTEAF

V: TRBV6-5
CDR3: ASSPGIMGSEKLF

V: TRBV11-2
CDR3: ASSLEEASGGYT

V: TRBV6-4
CDR3: ASSDSPGLAGGQF

V: TRBV19
CDR3: ASSKQEDEKLF